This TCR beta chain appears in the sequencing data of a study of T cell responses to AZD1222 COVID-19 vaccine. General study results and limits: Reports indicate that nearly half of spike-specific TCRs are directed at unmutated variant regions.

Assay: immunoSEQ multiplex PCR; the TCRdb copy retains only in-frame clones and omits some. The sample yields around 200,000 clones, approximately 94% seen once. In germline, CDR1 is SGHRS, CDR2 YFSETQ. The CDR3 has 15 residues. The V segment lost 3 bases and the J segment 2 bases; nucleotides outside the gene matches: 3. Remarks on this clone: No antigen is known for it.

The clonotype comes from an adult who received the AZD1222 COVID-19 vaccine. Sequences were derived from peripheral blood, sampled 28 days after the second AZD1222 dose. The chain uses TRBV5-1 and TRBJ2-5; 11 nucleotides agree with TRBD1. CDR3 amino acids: CASSYGTGGQETQYF. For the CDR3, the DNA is TGCGCCAGCAGCTATGGGACAGGGGGTCAAGAGACCCAGTACTTC.